Sequencing of this T cell receptor beta chain was carried out in a study of T cells expressing NK-cell markers. Germline V lookup: CDR1 SQVTM, CDR2 ANQGSEA. The CDR3 totals 17 residues. 5'RACE template switching with UMIs produced the TCR beta cDNA. TCRdb re-called the 5' RACE reads and catalogs CDR3 proteins one per entry, DNA excluded. Recorded for this sample: 550,000 or so distinct CDR3 sequences. This sequence joins TRBV29-1 and TRBJ2-3; TCRdb lists TRBD1, though no DNA is available to test this call. Input material: blood T cells: a sorted CD56 or NKG2C T cell subset, CD4+ or CD8+ T cells, or bulk PBMC T cells (not recorded which). This TCR derives from a man aged 18 to 35 in good health. The CDR3 sequence is CSVPDRGDRGLGPQWYF.